These 9 T cell receptor beta chains share one sample of origin, sequenced in a study of human CD8 memory T cell subsets. TPEX cells were early memory CD8+ T cells (CCR7+ PD-1+ TIGIT+) that had exhausted-like traits. UMI-labeled 5' RACE yielded the TCR beta libraries. TCRdb reprocessed the 5' RACE reads; each CDR3 protein has one entry and no DNA is given. This sample's clone table lists roughly 5,000 distinct CDR3 sequences. The sample comprised CD8+ T cells from PBMCs. All receptors come from a human donor in good health.

The V call is TRBV3-1, the J call TRBJ1-1. CDR3 length equals 15 residues. In germline, CDR1 is LGHDT, CDR2 YNNKEL (reference sequence). The CDR3 protein is CASSQKGFLNTEAFF.

This chain uses TRBV15 with TRBJ2-1; the TCRdb call, TRBD2, lacks DNA for checking. CDR3 length equals 15 residues. Germline V CDR1 and CDR2: LNHNV, YYDKDF (reference sequence). The chain's CDR3 is CATTTPGLVGNEQFF.

The CDR3 spells CASSPGTGRGYNEQFF. The chain uses TRBV13 and TRBJ2-1; TCRdb's D call of TRBD1 is untestable without DNA. This CDR3 spans 16 amino acids. Germline CDR1 is PRHDT and CDR2 is FYEKMQ (reference sequence).

The chain recombines TRBV29-1 with TRBJ2-7; no DNA is available, so the TRBD2 call from TCRdb remains unchecked. The CDR3 spans 15 residues. CDR1 is SQVTM, CDR2 ANQGSEA, per germline. The CDR3 here is CSVELGGRASYEQYF.

Here the CDR3 reads CATSILRGYEQYF. The chain carries TRBV15 and TRBJ2-7; the TCRdb call, TRBD1, lacks DNA for checking. CDR1 is LNHNV and CDR2 is YYDKDF in the germline V gene (reference sequence). The CDR3 contains 13 residues. The complete variable domain, with remaining parts taken from reference TRBV15 and TRBJ2-7, reads DAMVIQNPRYQVTQFGKPVTLSCSQTLNHNVMYWYQQKSSQAPKLLFHYYDKDFNNEADTPDNFQSRRPNTSFCFLDIRSPGLGDTAMYLCATSILRGYEQYFGPGTRLTVT.

CDR3 residues: CASSIGLGNYGYTF. V gene TRBV19 combines with J gene TRBJ1-2. This CDR3 has 14 amino acids. The V gene's germline CDR1 is LNHDA and CDR2 SQIVND (reference sequence). The full variable domain, with the rest looked up from reference TRBV19 and TRBJ1-2, is DGGITQSPKYLFRKEGQNVTLSCEQNLNHDAMYWYRQDPGQGLRLIYYSQIVNDFQKGDIAEGYSVSREKKESFPLTVTSAQKNPTAFYLCASSIGLGNYGYTFGSGTRLTVV.

The rearrangement uses TRBV27 and TRBJ2-2; TCRdb reports TRBD1, a call that lacks DNA to check it against. The CDR3 covers 14 residues. Germline lookup yields CDR1 MNHEY and CDR2 SMNVEV (reference sequence). The CDR3 sequence: CASSWAGLGGELFF.

This clonotype is labeled medium-sized based on frequency. The gene calls are TRBV10-2 and TRBJ2-7; TCRdb's assignment of TRBD1 cannot be checked, as there is no DNA. The CDR3 consists of 14 residues. CDR1 is WSHSY and CDR2 is SAAADI in the germline V gene. CDR3 sequence reads: CASSDGTGGHEQYF.

V gene TRBV7-9 combines with J gene TRBJ1-1; TCRdb indicates TRBD1, and absent DNA this call remains unverified. This CDR3 region has 16 residues. In germline, CDR1 is SEHNR, CDR2 FQNEAQ (reference sequence). CDR3 loop: CASTPVGRPGGTEAFF. The full variable domain, in which reference TRBV7-9 and TRBJ1-1 provide the parts outside the CDR3, is DTGVSQNPRHKITKRGQNVTFRCDPISEHNRLYWYRQTLGQGPEFLTYFQNEAQLEKSRLLSDRFSAERPKGSFSTLEIQRTEQGDSAMYLCASTPVGRPGGTEAFFGQGTRLTVV.